This T cell receptor (beta chain) was sequenced during a study of cytomegalovirus exposure and HLA in healthy donors. With 60 Vbeta and 13 Jbeta primers, the PCR was carried out. Assay used: immunoSEQ multiplex PCR; TCRdb lists only in-frame clones, some missing. The data hold more than 200,000 clones, with approximately 79% observed a single time. This CDR3 is built from 15 residues. Trimming took 0 bases from V and 7 from J; bases not matched to a gene: 6. The germline CDR1 and CDR2 sequences are SGDLS and YYNGEE. The chain recombines TRBV9 with TRBJ2-1; TRBD2 matches 8 bases. This sequence was found in a man aged 18-30 years in good health and CMV-seronegative. The specimen sequenced was PBMCs. The chain's CDR3 is CASSVETSVANEQFF. The DNA for the CDR3 is TGTGCCAGCAGCGTAGAGACTAGCGTGGCGAATGAGCAGTTCTTC.